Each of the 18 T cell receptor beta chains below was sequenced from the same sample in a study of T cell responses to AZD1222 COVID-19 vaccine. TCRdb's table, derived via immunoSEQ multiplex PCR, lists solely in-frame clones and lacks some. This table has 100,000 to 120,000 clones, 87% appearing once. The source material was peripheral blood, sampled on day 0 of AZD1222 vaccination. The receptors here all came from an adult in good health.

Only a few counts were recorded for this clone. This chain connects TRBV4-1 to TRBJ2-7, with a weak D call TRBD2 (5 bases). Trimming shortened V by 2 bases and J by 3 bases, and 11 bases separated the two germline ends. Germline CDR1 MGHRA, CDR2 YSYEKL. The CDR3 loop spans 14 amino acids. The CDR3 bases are TGCGCCAGCAGCCAACGGGGTTCCGGCTACGAGCAGTACTTC. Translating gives CASSQRGSGYEQYF.

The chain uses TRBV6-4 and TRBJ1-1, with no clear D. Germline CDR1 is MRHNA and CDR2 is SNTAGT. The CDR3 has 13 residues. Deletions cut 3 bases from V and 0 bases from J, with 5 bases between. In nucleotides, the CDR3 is TGTGCCAGCAGTGAATGGGTGAACACTGAAGCTTTCTTT. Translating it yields CASSEWVNTEAFF.

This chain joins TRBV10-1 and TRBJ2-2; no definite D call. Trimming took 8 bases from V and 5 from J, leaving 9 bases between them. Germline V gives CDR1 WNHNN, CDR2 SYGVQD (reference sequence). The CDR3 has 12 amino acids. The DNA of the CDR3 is TGCGCCAGCCGACCGGATACCGGGGAGCTGTTTTTT. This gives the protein CASRPDTGELFF.

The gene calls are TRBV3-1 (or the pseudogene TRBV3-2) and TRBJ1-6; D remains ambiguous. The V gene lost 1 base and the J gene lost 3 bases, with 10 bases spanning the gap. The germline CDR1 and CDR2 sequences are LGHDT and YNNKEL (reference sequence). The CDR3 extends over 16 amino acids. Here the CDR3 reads CASSQGAGNYNSPLHF. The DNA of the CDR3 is TGTGCCAGCAGCCAAGGGGCGGGAAACTATAATTCACCCCTCCACTTT.

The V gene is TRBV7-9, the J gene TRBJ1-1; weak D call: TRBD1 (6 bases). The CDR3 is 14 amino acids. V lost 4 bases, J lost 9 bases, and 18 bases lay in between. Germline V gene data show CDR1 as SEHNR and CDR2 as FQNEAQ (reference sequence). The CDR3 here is CASSSAQNRVKAFF. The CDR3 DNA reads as TGTGCCAGCAGCTCGGCCCAAAACAGGGTAAAAGCTTTCTTT.

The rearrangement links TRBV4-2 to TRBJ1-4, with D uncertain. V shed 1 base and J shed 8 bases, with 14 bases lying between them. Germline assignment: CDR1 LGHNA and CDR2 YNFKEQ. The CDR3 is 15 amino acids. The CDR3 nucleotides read TGTGCCAGCAGCCAAGCGAATAGGGTTGGCGAAAAACTGTTTTTT. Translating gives CASSQANRVGEKLFF.

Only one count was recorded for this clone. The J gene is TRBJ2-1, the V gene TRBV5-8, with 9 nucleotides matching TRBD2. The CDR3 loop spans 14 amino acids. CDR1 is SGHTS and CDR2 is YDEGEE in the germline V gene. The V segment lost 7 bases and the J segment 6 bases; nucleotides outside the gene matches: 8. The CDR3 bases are TGTGCCAGCGGGACTAGCCCCCGCCGCAATGAGCAGTTCTTC. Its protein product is CASGTSPRRNEQFF.

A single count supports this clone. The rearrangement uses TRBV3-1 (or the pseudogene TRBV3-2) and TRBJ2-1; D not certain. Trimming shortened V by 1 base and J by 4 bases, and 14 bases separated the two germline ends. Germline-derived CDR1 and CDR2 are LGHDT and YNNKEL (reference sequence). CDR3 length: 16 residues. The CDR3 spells CASSQGTTAQYNEQFF. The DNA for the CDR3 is TGTGCCAGCAGCCAAGGTACTACAGCCCAATACAATGAGCAGTTCTTC.

This CDR3 is CASRPTRADTQYF. CDR3 nucleotide sequence: TGTGCCAGCCGGCCCACCAGGGCAGATACGCAGTATTTT. The V and J genes are TRBV2 and TRBJ2-3; D may be TRBD1 (5 bases). Per the germline V gene, CDR1 is SNHLY and CDR2 is FYNNEI. The CDR3 sequence is 13 residues long. Trimming cost V 8 bases and J 4 bases, with 13 bases left between them.

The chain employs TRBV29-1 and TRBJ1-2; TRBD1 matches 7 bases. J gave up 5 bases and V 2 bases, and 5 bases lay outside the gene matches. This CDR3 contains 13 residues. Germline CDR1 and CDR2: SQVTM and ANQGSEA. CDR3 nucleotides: TGCAGCGTTGAACAGGGGGGAGGGTATGGCTACACCTTC. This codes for CSVEQGGGYGYTF.

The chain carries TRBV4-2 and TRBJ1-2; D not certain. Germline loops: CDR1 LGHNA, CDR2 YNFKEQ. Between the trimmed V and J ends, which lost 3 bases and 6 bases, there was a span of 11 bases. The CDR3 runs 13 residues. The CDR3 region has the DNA TGTGCCAGCAGCCACATAACGACTGATGGCTACACCTTC. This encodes CASSHITTDGYTF.

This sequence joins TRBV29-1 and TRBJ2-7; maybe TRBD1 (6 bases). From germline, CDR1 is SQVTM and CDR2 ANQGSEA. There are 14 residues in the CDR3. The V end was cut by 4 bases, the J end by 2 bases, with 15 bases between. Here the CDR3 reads CSVARDTNTYEQYF. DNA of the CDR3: TGCAGCGTTGCCCGGGACACGAACACCTACGAGCAGTACTTC.

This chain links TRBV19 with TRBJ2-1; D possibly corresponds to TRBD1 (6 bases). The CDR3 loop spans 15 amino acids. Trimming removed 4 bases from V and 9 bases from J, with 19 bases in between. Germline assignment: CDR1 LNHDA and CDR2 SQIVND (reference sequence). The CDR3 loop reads CASSTPGQRIGEQFF. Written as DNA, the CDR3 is TGTGCCAGTAGTACACCGGGACAAAGGATCGGTGAGCAGTTCTTC. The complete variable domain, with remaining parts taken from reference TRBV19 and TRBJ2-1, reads DGGITQSPKYLFRKEGQNVTLSCEQNLNHDAMYWYRQDPGQGLRLIYYSQIVNDFQKGDIAEGYSVSREKKESFPLTVTSAQKNPTAFYLCASSTPGQRIGEQFFGPGTRLTVL.

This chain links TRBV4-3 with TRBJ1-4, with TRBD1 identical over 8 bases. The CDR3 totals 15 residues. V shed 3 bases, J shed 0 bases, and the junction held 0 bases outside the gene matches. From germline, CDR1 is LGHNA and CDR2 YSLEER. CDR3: CASSQGQATNEKLFF. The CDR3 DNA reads TGCGCCAGCAGCCAGGGACAGGCAACTAATGAAAAACTGTTTTTT.

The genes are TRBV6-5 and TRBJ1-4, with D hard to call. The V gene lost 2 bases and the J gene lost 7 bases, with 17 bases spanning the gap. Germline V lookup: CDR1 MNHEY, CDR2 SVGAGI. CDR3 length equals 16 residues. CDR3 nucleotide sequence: TGTGCCAGCAGTTACGTCAGCCCGAGGCCTGGTGAAAAACTGTTTTTT. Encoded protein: CASSYVSPRPGEKLFF.

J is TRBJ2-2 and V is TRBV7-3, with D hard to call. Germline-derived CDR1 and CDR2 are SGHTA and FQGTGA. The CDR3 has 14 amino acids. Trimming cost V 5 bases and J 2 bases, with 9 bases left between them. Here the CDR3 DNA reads TGTGCCAGCAGCCCTGGCGGCAACACCGGGGAGCTGTTTTTT. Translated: CASSPGGNTGELFF.

CDR3 protein: CASRPRGRGGNIQYF. The CDR3 nucleotides read TGTGCCAGCAGGCCCCGGGGTAGGGGGGGAAACATTCAGTACTTC. The chain is built from TRBV6-5 and TRBJ2-4; possibly TRBD2 for D (7 bases). The germline gives CDR1 MNHEY, CDR2 SVGAGI. Trimming left V 6 bases short and J 6 bases short, with 18 bases between. This CDR3 has 15 amino acids.

CDR3 amino acids: CASGLDASPAEAFF. CDR3 DNA: TGTGCTAGTGGTTTGGACGCCTCTCCGGCGGAAGCTTTCTTT. V gene TRBV12-5 combines with J gene TRBJ1-1; no clear D. Germline values: CDR1 LGHNT, CDR2 FRNRAP. The CDR3 runs to 14 residues. V lost 1 base, J lost 8 bases, and 14 bases lay in between.